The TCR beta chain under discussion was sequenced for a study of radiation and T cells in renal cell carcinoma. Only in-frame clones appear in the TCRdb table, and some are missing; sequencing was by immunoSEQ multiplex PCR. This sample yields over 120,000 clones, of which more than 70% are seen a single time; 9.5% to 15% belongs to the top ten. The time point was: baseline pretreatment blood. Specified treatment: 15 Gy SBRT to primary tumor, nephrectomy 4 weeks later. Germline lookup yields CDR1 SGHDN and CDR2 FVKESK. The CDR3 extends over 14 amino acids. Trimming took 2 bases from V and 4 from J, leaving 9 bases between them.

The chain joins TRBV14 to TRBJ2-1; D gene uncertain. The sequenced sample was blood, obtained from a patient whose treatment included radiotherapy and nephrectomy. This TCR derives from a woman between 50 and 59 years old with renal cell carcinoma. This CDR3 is CASSQMSSYNEQFF. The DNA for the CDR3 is TGTGCCAGCAGCCAAATGAGCTCTTACAATGAGCAGTTCTTC.